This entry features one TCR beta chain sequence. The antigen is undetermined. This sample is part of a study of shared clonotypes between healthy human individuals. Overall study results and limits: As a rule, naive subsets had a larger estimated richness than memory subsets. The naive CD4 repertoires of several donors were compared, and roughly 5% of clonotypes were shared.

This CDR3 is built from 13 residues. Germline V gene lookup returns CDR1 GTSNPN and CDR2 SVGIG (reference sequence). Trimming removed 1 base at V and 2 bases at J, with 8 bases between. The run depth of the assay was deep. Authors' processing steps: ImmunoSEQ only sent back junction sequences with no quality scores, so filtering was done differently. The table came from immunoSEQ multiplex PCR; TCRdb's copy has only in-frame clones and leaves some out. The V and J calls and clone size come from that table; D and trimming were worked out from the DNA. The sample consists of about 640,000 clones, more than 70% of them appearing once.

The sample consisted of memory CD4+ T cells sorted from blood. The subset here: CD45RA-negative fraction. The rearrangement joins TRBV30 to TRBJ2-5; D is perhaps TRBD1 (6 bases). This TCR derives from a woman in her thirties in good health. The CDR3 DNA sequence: TGTGCCTGGAGTGATGACAGGCAAGAGACCCAGTACTTC. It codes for CAWSDDRQETQYF.